This T cell receptor (beta chain) was retrieved from a study of human T cells and chemical hapten exposure. A single record per CDR3 protein comes from TCRdb applying MiXCR to the RACE reads. The table has approximately 74,000 distinct CDR3 sequences, approximately 35% seen once. Sample time point: patch test 1, 2 weeks after DPC sensitization. Regarding treatment: therapeutic diphenylcyclopropenone sensitization with weekly scalp DPC. V shed 3 bases and J shed 5 bases, with 11 bases lying between them. The germline V gene has CDR1 DFQATT and CDR2 SNEGSKA (reference sequence). The CDR3 covers 12 residues.

The chain couples TRBV20-1 to TRBJ2-7; D not resolved. This TCR derives from a man aged 40-49 years with alopecia areata. Some clones in this sample may be carry-over from other donors' samples. The sample was whole blood, taken in connection with sensitization to the hapten diphenylcyclopropenone (DPC). The CDR3 is CSASGMSDEQYF. DNA for the CDR3: TGCAGTGCTAGCGGTATGAGCGACGAGCAGTACTTC.